These 4 T cell receptor beta chains were all obtained from the same sample, sequenced in a study of blood T cell repertoires in COVID-19. Here immunoSEQ multiplex PCR was the method, and the copy in TCRdb shows in-frame clones only, minus some. The sample has some 150,000 clones; less than 90% are singletons. The sample consisted of peripheral blood. The receptor source for this set is a human donor in a cohort sampled during active COVID-19.

The rearrangement links TRBV5-1 to TRBJ1-6; perhaps TRBD1 as D (5 bases). Trimming removed 0 bases at V and 4 bases at J, with 11 bases between. Germline V lookup: CDR1 SGHRS, CDR2 YFSETQ. The CDR3 loop spans 16 amino acids. Written as DNA, the CDR3 is TGCGCCAGCAGCTTGGCAGGGACTCGTTATAATTCACCCCTCCACTTT. As protein: CASSLAGTRYNSPLHF. The full variable domain, completed using reference TRBV5-1 and TRBJ1-6, is KAGVTQTPRYLIKTRGQQVTLSCSPISGHRSVSWYQQTPGQGLQFLFEYFSETQRNKGNFPGRFSGRQFSNSRSEMNVSTLELGDSALYLCASSLAGTRYNSPLHFGNGTRLTVT.

The chain recombines TRBV2 with TRBJ2-1; TRBD2 is a possible D gene (5 bases). Germline lookup yields CDR1 SNHLY and CDR2 FYNNEI. The V gene lost 1 base and the J gene lost 5 bases, with 6 bases spanning the gap. CDR3 length equals 13 residues. CDR3 in amino acids: CASSEGLHNEQFF. CDR3 DNA: TGTGCCAGCAGTGAAGGACTACACAATGAGCAGTTCTTC.

The chain recombines TRBV9 with TRBJ1-3; perhaps TRBD1 as D (6 bases). CDR3 length: 17 amino acids. With 4 bases removed from V and 3 bases from J, the gap between germline ends came to 20 bases. The V gene's germline CDR1 is SGDLS and CDR2 YYNGEE. This CDR3 reads CASSSQKGTSGGNTIYF. In nucleotides, the CDR3 is TGTGCCAGCAGCTCACAAAAAGGGACATCAGGTGGAAACACCATATATTTT.

The CDR3, as DNA: TGTGCCAGCAGTTTACTAGCAGTTGAGCAGTTCTTC. It codes for CASSLLAVEQFF. This chain connects TRBV2 to TRBJ2-1; possibly TRBD2 for D (6 bases). The CDR3 runs to 12 residues. Trimming cost V 5 bases and J 9 bases, with 11 bases left between them. Per germline, CDR1 SNHLY and CDR2 FYNNEI. The whole variable domain, remainder taken from reference TRBV2 and TRBJ2-1, is EPEVTQTPSHQVTQMGQEVILRCVPISNHLYFYWYRQILGQKVEFLVSFYNNEISEKSEIFDDQFSVERPDGSNFTLKIRSTKLEDSAMYFCASSLLAVEQFFGPGTRLTVL.